The clone carrying this T cell receptor beta chain was seen at least ten times. Its cognate antigen is unknown. CDR1 and CDR2 from the germline V gene are MNHEY and SVGAGI. The CDR3 runs to 14 residues. V was cut by 0 bases and J by 6 bases, with 9 bases left in between. In the library, each TCR cDNA molecule bore its own unique molecular identifier. TCRdb re-analysed the 5' RACE reads in MiXCR, keeping a single row per CDR3 protein. The table lists roughly 16,000 distinct CDR3 sequences, roughly 6.2% of them singletons. These data originate in a study of spatial heterogeneity in lung cancer. Time point defined: sample taken at primary tumor resection. Donation came from some 72 patients with untreated early-stage non-small cell lung cancer. Whole RNA, which was extracted from tumor, nontumor lung tissue or frozen PBMC, was sequenced without any cell sorting. Study results and caveats: The study found that expanded intratumoral alpha and beta TCR counts tracked tumor mutation counts. The numbers of ubiquitous and regional expanded TCRs correlated with ubiquitous and regional nonsynonymous mutations, respectively.

Sequenced material: lung tumor tissue, taken at surgery. The chain recombines TRBV6-5 with TRBJ1-5, with D perhaps matching TRBD1 (5 bases). The TCR comes from a male donor with early-stage non-small cell lung cancer. CDR3 region: CASSYSRGSQPQHF. The DNA of the CDR3 is TGTGCCAGCAGTTACTCAAGGGGTTCTCAGCCCCAGCATTTT.